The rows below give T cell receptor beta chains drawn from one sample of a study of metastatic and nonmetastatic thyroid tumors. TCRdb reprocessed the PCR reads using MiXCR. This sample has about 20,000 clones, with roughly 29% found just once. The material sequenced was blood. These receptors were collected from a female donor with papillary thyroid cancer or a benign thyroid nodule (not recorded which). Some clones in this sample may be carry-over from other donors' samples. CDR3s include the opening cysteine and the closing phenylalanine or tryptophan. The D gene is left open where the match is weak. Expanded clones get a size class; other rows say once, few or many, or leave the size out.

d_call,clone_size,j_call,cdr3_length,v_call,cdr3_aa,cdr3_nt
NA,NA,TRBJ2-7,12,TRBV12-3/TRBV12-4,CASSPGFHEQYF,TGTGCCAGCAGTCCAGGGTTCCACGAGCAGTACTTC
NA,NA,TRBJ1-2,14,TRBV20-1,CSAREEYNSFGYTF,TGCAGTGCTAGAGAGGAGTACAACTCATTTGGCTACACCTTC
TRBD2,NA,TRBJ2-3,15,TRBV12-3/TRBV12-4,CASSLTSGPENTQYF,TGTGCCAGCAGTTTAACTAGCGGACCAGAAAATACGCAGTATTTT
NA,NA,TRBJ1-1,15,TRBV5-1,CASSLTGCISTEAFF,TGCGCCAGCAGCTTGACAGGGTGCATCAGCACTGAAGCTTTCTTT
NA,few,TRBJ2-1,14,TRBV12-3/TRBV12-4,CASSVDRANNEQFF,TGTGCCAGCAGTGTGGACAGAGCTAACAATGAGCAGTTCTTC
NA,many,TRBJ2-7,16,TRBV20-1,CSARGVYVKSPYEQYF,TGCAGTGCTAGAGGTGTGTACGTCAAGTCCCCCTACGAGCAGTACTTC
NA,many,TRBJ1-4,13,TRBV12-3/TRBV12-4,CASSLGLNEKLFF,TGTGCCAGCAGCCTCGGGCTTAATGAAAAACTGTTTTTT
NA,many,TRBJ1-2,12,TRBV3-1,CASSQGMQGYTF,TGTGCCAGCAGCCAAGGAATGCAGGGCTACACCTTC
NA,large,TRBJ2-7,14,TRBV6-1,CASSVREENYEQYF,TGTGCCAGCAGTGTTCGAGAAGAGAACTACGAGCAGTACTTC
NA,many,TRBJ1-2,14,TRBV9,CASSLRGRNYGYTF,TGTGCCAGCAGCCTACGGGGGAGGAACTATGGCTACACCTTC
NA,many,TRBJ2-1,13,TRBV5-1,CASSLGTSNEQFF,TGCGCCAGCAGCTTAGGGACTTCCAATGAGCAGTTCTTC
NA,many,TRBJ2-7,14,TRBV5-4,CASSLELNFYEQYF,TGTGCCAGCAGCTTAGAGTTAAACTTTTACGAGCAGTACTTC
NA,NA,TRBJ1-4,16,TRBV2,CASSETGRSRGEKLFF,TGTGCCAGCAGTGAAACAGGACGGTCAAGGGGGGAAAAACTGTTTTTT
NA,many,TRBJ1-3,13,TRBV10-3,CAISSPSGNTIYF,TGTGCCATCTCGAGTCCCTCTGGAAACACCATATATTTT
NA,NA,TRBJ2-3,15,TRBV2,CASKGGGVSTDTRYF,TGTGCCAGCAAAGGGGGGGGAGTGAGCACAGATACGCGGTATTTT
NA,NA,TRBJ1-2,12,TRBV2,CASSEGNYGYTF,TGTGCCAGCAGTGAAGGGAACTATGGCTACACCTTC
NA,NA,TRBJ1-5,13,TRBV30,CAWSVQGNQNQHF,TGTGCCTGGAGTGTACAGGGCAATCAGAACCAGCATTTT
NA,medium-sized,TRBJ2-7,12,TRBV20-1,CSGGYKTYEQYF,TGCAGTGGCGGATATAAAACCTACGAGCAGTACTTC
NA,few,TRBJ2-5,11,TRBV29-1,CSPRVRETQYF,TGCAGCCCCCGGGTTCGGGAGACCCAGTACTTC
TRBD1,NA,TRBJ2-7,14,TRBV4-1,CASSLAGTGDEQYF,TGCGCCAGCAGCCTAGCCGGGACAGGGGACGAGCAGTACTTC
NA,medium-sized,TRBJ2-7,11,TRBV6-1,CASREAGEQYF,TGTGCCAGCAGGGAAGCGGGCGAGCAGTACTTC
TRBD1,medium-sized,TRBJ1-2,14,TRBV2,CASSDQGADYGYTF,TGTGCCAGCAGTGACCAGGGGGCCGACTATGGCTACACCTTC
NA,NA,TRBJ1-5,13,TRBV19,CASSRGSDQPQHF,TGTGCCAGTAGTAGGGGGTCCGATCAGCCCCAGCATTTT
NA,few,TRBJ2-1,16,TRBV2,CASSVGLLDRNNEQFF,TGTGCCAGCAGTGTAGGGCTCCTAGACCGAAACAATGAGCAGTTCTTC
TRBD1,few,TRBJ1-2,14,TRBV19,CASTRTGENYGYTF,TGTGCCAGTACTCGGACAGGGGAGAACTATGGCTACACCTTC
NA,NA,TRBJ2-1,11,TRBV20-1,CSAREGRMQFF,TGCAGTGCTAGAGAGGGCAGGATGCAGTTCTTC
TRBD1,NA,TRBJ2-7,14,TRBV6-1,CASSSGDRGFEQYF,TGTGCCAGCAGTTCAGGGGACAGGGGTTTCGAGCAGTACTTC
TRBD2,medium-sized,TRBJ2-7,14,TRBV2,CASNQRGTSYEQYF,TGTGCCAGCAACCAGCGGGGTACATCCTACGAGCAGTACTTC
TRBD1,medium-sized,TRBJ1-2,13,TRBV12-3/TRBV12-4,CASSWEGQGVYTF,TGTGCCAGCAGCTGGGAGGGACAGGGTGTCTACACCTTC
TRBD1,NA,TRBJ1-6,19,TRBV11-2,CASSPSLPGPGQGYSPLHF,TGTGCCAGCAGCCCAAGCCTCCCGGGGCCGGGACAGGGGTATTCACCCCTCCACTTT
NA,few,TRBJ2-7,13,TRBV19,CASSMGHSYEQYF,TGTGCCAGTAGTATGGGACACTCCTACGAGCAGTACTTC
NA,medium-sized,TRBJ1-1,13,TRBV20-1,CSAPGMWNTEAFF,TGCAGTGCCCCAGGGATGTGGAACACTGAAGCTTTCTTT
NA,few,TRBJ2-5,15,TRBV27,CASSSRTVAFMTQYF,TGTGCCAGCAGTTCCCGGACAGTGGCCTTCATGACCCAGTACTTC
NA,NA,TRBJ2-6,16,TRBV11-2,CAISLIAEGWANVLTF,TGTGCCATCAGCTTAATAGCGGAGGGATGGGCCAACGTCCTTACTTTC
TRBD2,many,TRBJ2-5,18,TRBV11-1,CASSLWGTSGSSKETQYF,TGTGCCAGCAGCTTATGGGGAACTAGCGGGAGTAGCAAAGAGACCCAGTACTTC
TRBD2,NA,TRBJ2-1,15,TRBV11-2,CASILVGTSGSWHFF,TGTGCCAGCATCTTAGTCGGGACTAGCGGGAGTTGGCATTTCTTC
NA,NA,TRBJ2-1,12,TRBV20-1,CSARARINEQFF,TGCAGTGCTAGAGCTCGTATCAATGAGCAGTTCTTC
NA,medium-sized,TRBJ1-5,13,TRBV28,CASSTQRNQPQHF,TGTGCCAGCAGTACCCAGAGGAATCAGCCCCAGCATTTT
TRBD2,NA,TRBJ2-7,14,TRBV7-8,CASSAGLAGYEQYF,TGTGCCAGCAGCGCCGGACTAGCGGGCTACGAGCAGTACTTC
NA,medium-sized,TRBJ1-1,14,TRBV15,CATSRDQMNTEAFF,TGTGCCACCAGCAGAGATCAGATGAACACTGAAGCTTTCTTT
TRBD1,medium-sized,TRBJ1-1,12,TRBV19,CASSNDRVEAFF,TGTGCCAGTAGTAATGACAGGGTTGAAGCTTTCTTT
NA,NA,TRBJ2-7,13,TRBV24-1,CATSPGDLYEQYF,TGTGCCACCAGCCCAGGGGACCTCTACGAGCAGTACTTC
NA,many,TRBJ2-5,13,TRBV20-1,CSAVLPGGETQYF,TGCAGTGCTGTGCTACCGGGGGGCGAGACCCAGTACTTC
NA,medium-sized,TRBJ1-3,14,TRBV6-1,CASRYGESGNTIYF,TGTGCCAGCAGGTACGGAGAATCTGGAAACACCATATATTTT
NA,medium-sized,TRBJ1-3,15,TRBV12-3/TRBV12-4,CASSGGIYSGNTIYF,TGTGCCAGCAGTGGGGGAATATACTCTGGAAACACCATATATTTT
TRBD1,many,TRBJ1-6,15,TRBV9,CASSVGGQQFSPLHF,TGTGCCAGCAGCGTAGGGGGACAGCAATTTTCACCCCTCCACTTT
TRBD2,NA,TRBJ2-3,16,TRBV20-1,CSARADSSGDTDTQYF,TGCAGTGCTAGGGCAGATTCTAGCGGAGACACAGATACGCAGTATTTT
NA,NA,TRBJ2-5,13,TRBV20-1,CSARDPVKGTQYF,TGCAGCGCTAGAGATCCAGTAAAGGGGACCCAGTACTTC
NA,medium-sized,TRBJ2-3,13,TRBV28,CASSPETPDTQYF,TGTGCCAGCAGTCCGGAGACCCCAGATACGCAGTATTTT
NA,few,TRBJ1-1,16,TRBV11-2,CASSYRGAGVNTEAFF,TGTGCCAGCAGCTACCGGGGGGCCGGCGTGAACACTGAAGCTTTCTTT
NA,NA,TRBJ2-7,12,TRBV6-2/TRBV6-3,CASKHQGYEQYF,TGTGCCAGCAAACACCAGGGGTACGAGCAGTACTTC
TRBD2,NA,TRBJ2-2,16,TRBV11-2,CASSPAGLGGTGELFF,TGTGCCAGCAGCCCCGCGGGACTAGGAGGGACCGGGGAGCTGTTTTTT
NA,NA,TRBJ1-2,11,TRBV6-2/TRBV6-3,CASSYSLGYTF,TGTGCCAGCAGTTACTCGCTTGGCTACACCTTC
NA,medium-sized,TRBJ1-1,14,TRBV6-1,CASSERAGNTEAFF,TGTGCCAGCAGTGAACGGGCAGGGAACACTGAAGCTTTCTTT
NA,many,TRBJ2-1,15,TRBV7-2,CASRHPGTFYNEQFF,TGTGCCAGCAGGCACCCCGGGACTTTCTACAATGAGCAGTTCTTC
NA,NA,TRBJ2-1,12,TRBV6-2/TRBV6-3,CASSQGHYEQFF,TGTGCCAGCAGTCAGGGACACTATGAGCAGTTCTTC